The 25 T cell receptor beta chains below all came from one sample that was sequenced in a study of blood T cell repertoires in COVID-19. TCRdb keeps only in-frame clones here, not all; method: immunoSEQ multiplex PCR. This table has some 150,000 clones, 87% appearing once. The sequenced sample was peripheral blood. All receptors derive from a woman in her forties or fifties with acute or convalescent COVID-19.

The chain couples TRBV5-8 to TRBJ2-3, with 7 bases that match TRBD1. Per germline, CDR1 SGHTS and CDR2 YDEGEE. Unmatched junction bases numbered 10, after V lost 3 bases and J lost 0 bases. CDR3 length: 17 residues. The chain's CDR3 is CASSWARGLTSTDTQYF. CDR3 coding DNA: TGTGCCAGCAGCTGGGCGAGGGGGCTCACTAGCACAGATACGCAGTATTTT.

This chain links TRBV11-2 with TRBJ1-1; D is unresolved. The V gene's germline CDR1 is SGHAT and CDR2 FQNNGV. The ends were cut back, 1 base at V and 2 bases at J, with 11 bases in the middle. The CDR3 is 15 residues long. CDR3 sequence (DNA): TGTGCCAGCAGCTTAGGCAGACACCTTAACACTGAAGCTTTCTTT. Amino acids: CASSLGRHLNTEAFF.

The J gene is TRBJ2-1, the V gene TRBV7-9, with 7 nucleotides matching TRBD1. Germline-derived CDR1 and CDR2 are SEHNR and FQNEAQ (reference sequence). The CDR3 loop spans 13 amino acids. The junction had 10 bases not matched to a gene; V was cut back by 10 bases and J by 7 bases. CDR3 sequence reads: CATAKGGQNEQFF. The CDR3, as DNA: TGTGCCACCGCCAAAGGGGGCCAGAATGAGCAGTTCTTC.

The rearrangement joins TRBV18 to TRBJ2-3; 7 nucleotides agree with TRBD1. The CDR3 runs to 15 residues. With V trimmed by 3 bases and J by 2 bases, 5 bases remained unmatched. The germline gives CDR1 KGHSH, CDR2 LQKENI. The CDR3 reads CASSPSQGVTDTQYF. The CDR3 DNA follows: TGTGCCAGCTCACCTTCGCAGGGGGTCACAGATACGCAGTATTTT.

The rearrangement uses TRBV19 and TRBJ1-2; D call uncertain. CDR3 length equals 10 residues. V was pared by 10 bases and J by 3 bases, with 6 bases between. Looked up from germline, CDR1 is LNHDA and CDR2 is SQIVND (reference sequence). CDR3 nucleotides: TGTGCCACCTCGGACTATGGCTACACCTTC. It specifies CATSDYGYTF.

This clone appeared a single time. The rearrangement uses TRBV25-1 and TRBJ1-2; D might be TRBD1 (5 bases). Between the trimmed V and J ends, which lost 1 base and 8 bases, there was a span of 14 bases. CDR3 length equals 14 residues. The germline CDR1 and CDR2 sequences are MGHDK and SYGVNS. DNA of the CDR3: TGTGCCAGCAGTGAATGGGGGGGTCGGGGAGGCTACACCTTC. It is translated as CASSEWGGRGGYTF.

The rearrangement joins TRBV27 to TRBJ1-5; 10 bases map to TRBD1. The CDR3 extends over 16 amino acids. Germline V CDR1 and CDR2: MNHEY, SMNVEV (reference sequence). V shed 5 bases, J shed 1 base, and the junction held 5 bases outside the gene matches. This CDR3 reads CASSDDRGLSNQPQHF. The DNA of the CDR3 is TGTGCCAGCAGTGACGACAGGGGGCTGAGCAATCAGCCCCAGCATTTT.

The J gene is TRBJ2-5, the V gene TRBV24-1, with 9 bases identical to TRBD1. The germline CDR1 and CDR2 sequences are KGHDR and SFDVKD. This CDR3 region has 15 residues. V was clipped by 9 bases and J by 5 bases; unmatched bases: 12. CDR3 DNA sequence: TGTGCCACCTCTGGACAGGGGATGTTAGGGGAGACCCAGTACTTC. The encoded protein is CATSGQGMLGETQYF.

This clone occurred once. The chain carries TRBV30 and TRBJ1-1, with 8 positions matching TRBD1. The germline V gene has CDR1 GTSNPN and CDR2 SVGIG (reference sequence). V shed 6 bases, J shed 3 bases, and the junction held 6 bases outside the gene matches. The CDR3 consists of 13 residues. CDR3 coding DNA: TGTGCCTGTGTACAGGGGGTGGACACTGAAGCTTTCTTT. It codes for CACVQGVDTEAFF.

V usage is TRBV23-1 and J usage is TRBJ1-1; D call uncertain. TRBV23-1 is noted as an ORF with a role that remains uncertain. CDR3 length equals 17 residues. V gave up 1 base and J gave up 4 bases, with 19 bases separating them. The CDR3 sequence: CASSQWDLPAGITEAFF. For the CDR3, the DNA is TGCGCCAGCAGTCAATGGGATTTGCCAGCGGGAATCACTGAAGCTTTCTTT.

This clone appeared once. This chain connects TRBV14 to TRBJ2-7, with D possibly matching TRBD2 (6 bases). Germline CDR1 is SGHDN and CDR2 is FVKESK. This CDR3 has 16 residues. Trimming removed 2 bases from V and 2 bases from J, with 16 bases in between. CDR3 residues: CASSQLPGTGAYEQYF. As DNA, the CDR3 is TGTGCCAGCAGCCAATTACCCGGGACGGGAGCCTACGAGCAGTACTTC.

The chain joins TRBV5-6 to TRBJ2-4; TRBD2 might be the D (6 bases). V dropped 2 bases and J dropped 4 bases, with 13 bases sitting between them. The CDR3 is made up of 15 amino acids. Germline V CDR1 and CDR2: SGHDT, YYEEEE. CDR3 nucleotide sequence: TGTGCCAGCAGCTTCTGGGGGGAGATTAAAAACATTCAGTACTTC. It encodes CASSFWGEIKNIQYF.

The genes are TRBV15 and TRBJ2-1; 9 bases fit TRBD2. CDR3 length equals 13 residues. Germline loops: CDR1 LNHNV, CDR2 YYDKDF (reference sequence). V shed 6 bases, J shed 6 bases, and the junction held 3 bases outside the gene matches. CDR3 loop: CATSSREGNEQFF. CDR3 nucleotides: TGTGCCACCAGTTCGCGGGAGGGCAATGAGCAGTTCTTC.

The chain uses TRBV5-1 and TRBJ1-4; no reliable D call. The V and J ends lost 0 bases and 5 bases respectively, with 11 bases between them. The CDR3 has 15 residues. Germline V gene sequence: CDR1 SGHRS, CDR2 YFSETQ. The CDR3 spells CASSLARQVNEKLFF. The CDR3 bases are TGCGCCAGCAGCTTGGCCCGGCAGGTCAATGAAAAACTGTTTTTT.

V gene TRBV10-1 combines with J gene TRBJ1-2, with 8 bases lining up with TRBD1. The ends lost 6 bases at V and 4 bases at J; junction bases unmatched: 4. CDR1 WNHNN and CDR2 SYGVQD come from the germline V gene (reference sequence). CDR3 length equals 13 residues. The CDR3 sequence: CASSSGQGYGYTF. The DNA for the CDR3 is TGCGCCAGCAGCTCTGGACAGGGCTATGGCTACACCTTC.

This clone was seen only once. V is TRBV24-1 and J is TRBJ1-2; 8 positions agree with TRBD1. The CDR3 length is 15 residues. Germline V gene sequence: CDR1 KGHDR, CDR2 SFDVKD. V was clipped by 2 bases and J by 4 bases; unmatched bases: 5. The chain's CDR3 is CATSDWAGGTYGYTF. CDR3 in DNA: TGTGCCACCAGTGATTGGGCAGGGGGCACCTATGGCTACACCTTC.

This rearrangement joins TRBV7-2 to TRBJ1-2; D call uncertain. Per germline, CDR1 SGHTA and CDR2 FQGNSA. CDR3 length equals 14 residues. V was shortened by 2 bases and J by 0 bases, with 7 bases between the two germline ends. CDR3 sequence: CASSLPSTNYGYTF. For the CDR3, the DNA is TGTGCCAGCAGCTTACCGAGTACTAACTATGGCTACACCTTC. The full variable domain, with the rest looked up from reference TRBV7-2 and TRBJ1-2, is GAGVSQSPSNKVTEKGKDVELRCDPISGHTALYWYRQSLGQGLEFLIYFQGNSAPDKSGLPSDRFSAERTGGSVSTLTIQRTQQEDSAVYLCASSLPSTNYGYTFGSGTRLTVV.

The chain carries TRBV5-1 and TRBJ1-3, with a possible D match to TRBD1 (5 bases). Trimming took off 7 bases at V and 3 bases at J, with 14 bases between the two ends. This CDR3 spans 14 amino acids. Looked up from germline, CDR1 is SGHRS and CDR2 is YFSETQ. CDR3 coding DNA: TGCGCCAGCCCCTTCTCGGGGGTTGGAAACACCATATATTTT. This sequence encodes CASPFSGVGNTIYF. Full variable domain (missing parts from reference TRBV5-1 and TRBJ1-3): KAGVTQTPRYLIKTRGQQVTLSCSPISGHRSVSWYQQTPGQGLQFLFEYFSETQRNKGNFPGRFSGRQFSNSRSEMNVSTLELGDSALYLCASPFSGVGNTIYFGEGSWLTVV.

CDR3 DNA sequence: TGTGCCAGCAGCGGGGGACACATCCTCTACAATGAGCAGTTCTTC. Translating gives CASSGGHILYNEQFF. The chain employs TRBV7-2 and TRBJ2-1; possibly TRBD1 for D (6 bases). V was pared by 5 bases and J by 3 bases, with 14 bases between. The germline gives CDR1 SGHTA, CDR2 FQGNSA. The CDR3 totals 15 residues.

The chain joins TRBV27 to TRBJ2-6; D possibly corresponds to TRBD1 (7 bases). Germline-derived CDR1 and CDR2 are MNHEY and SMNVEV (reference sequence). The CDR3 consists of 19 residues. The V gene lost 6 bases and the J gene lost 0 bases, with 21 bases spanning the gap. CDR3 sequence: CASRFGGQPKGSGANVLTF. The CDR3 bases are TGTGCCAGCAGATTCGGGGGACAGCCAAAGGGCTCTGGGGCCAACGTCCTGACTTTC.

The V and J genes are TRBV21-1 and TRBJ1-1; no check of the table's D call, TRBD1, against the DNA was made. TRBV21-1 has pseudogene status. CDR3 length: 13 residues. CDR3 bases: TGTGCCAGCAGCCTCCGACAGGAGGATGAAGCTTTCTTT. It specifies CASSLRQEDEAFF.

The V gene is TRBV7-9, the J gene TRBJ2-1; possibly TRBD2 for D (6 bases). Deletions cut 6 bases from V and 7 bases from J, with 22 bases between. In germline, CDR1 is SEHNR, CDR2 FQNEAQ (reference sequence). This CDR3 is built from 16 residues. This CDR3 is CASRGGLSRGPNEQFF. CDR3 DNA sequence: TGTGCCAGCAGGGGGGGATTGTCGAGAGGGCCTAATGAGCAGTTCTTC.

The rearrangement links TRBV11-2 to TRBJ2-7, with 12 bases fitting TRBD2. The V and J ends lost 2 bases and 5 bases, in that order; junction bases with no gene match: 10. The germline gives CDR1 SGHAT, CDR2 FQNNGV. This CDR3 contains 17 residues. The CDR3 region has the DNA TGTGCCAGCAGCTTAAGGGGAGAGACTAGCGGGAGAGACGAGCAGTACTTC. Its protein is CASSLRGETSGRDEQYF. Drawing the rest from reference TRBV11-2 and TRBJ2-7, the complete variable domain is EAGVAQSPRYKIIEKRQSVAFWCNPISGHATLYWYQQILGQGPKLLIQFQNNGVVDDSQLPKDRFSAERLKGVDSTLKIQPAKLEDSAVYLCASSLRGETSGRDEQYFGPGTRLTVT.

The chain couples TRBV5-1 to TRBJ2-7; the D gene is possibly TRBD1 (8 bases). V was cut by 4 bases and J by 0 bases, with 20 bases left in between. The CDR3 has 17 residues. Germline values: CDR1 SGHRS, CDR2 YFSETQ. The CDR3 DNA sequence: TGCGCCAGCAGCCGGAAAACAGGGGGAGGGAGCTCCTACGAGCAGTACTTC. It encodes CASSRKTGGGSSYEQYF.

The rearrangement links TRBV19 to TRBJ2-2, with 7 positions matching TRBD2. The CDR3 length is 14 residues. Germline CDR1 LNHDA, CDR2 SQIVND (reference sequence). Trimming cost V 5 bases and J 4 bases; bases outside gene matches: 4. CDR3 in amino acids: CASSASGATGELFF. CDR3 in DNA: TGTGCCAGTAGTGCGAGCGGGGCCACCGGGGAGCTGTTTTTT.